The clone carrying this TCR beta chain has ten or more counts. Its specificity is unknown. One end of the junction fails to match germline, which may point to a read error. This entry comes from a study of T cells after posttransplantation cyclophosphamide. Whole-study findings and limits: After PTCy, TRB diversity resembled that of CNI/methotrexate controls. TRB overlap between skin or GI tissue T cells and blood was limited.

Sequenced by immunoSEQ multiplex PCR; TCRdb stores in-frame clones only, minus some. The sample has 10,000 to 13,000 clones, none seen only once; the top ten hold about 15%. CDR3 length: 12 residues. CDR1 is SQVTM and CDR2 is ANQGSEA in the germline V gene. Busulfan-fludarabine conditioning, marrow transplant, and cyclophosphamide on days +3 and +4 were administered. The chain uses TRBV29-1 and TRBJ2-7; the D gene is possibly TRBD1 (5 bases). Sequencing used PBMCs, obtained after allogeneic stem cell transplant with posttransplant cyclophosphamide. The receptor's source is a female patient aged 35-55 years who received an allogeneic stem cell transplant from a related donor, was CMV-positive, and had no GVHD. These T cells may partly come from the graft donor. The DNA of the CDR3 is TGCAGCGTTGAAGATCTATTGGGGCCTCGCGACTTC. The encoded protein is CSVEDLLGPRDF.